What follows is one TCR beta chain and its context. Its target is not known. This CDR3 has 15 amino acids. Germline values: CDR1 MNHEY, CDR2 SMNVEV (reference sequence). Trimming took off 6 bases at V and 3 bases at J, with 15 bases between the two ends. Sequencing templates came from extracted RNA that was reverse transcribed into cDNA. Profiling relied on immunoSEQ multiplex PCR, and the TCRdb table lists in-frame clones only, not all of them. The sample carries 90,000 to 100,000 clones, 41% recorded once. The data were obtained in a study of CD8+ T cells in alopecia areata. Study findings and constraints: Scalp specimens additionally yield sequences from normal skin's resident alphabeta T cells.

The specimen sequenced was CD4+ T cells sorted from blood. The chain links TRBV27 to TRBJ1-5; D ambiguous. The origin of this receptor is a human donor with alopecia areata. This chain's CDR3 is CASRKSDGYNQPQHF. The CDR3 nucleotides read TGTGCCAGCAGAAAATCGGACGGATACAATCAGCCCCAGCATTTT.